The TCR beta chain described here comes from a study of blood T cell repertoires in COVID-19. CDR1 and CDR2 (germline): LGHDT, YNNKEL (reference sequence). The CDR3 extends over 13 amino acids. Trimming left V 4 bases short and J 13 bases short, with 17 bases between. Measured with immunoSEQ multiplex PCR; TCRdb has only the in-frame clones, and not every one. Of about 74,000 clones in the sample, roughly three quarters were seen once. The receptor comes from a human donor in a cohort sampled during active COVID-19. Sequencing used peripheral blood. The V call is TRBV3-1 (or the pseudogene TRBV3-2), the J call TRBJ2-1; D not resolved. CDR3 DNA: TGTGCCAGCAGCCCGAAAGACTCGCCCGGCCAGTTCTTC. Protein sequence: CASSPKDSPGQFF.